This passage covers 19 T cell receptor beta chains from one sample sequenced in a study of spatial heterogeneity in lung cancer. One entry per CDR3 protein results from TCRdb running MiXCR on the 5' RACE reads. This table holds under 6,500 distinct CDR3 sequences, about 4.2% found once. The sample's time point: sample taken at primary tumor resection. The specimen was normal lung tissue next to the tumor, collected at surgery. The receptors were sampled from a male donor with early-stage non-small cell lung cancer.

Within the sample, this clonotype is medium-sized (0.01 to 0.1%). CDR3 sequence reads: CASSPGDGLAAADTQYF. In DNA form, the CDR3 reads TGTGCCAGCAGTCCCGGGGACGGACTAGCGGCAGCAGATACGCAGTATTTT. The chain carries TRBV12-3 or TRBV12-4 and TRBJ2-3, with 10 nucleotides matching TRBD2. The length of the CDR3 is 17 residues. V was clipped by 5 bases and J by 4 bases; unmatched bases: 12.

This clonotype was found many times. This rearrangement joins TRBV12-3 or TRBV12-4 to TRBJ2-2; possibly TRBD2 for D (6 bases). Trimming took off 5 bases at V and 8 bases at J, with 18 bases between the two ends. There are 15 residues in the CDR3. The CDR3 DNA reads as TGTGCCAGCAGTCCTAGCGTTGGGGGTGGGGGGGAGCTGTTTTTT. Protein sequence: CASSPSVGGGGELFF.

Judged by abundance, this clonotype is medium-sized (0.01 to 0.1%). The V and J genes are TRBV12-3 or TRBV12-4 and TRBJ2-1, with 10 bases lining up with TRBD2. The CDR3 is 16 residues long. The J segment lost 5 bases and the V segment lost 6 bases, leaving 10 bases of the junction unmatched. For the CDR3, the DNA is TGTGCCAGCAGCCCTAGCGGGGGATTAGGAAACAATGAGCAGTTCTTC. Its protein is CASSPSGGLGNNEQFF.

This clonotype is classed as medium-sized (0.01 to 0.1%). The chain recombines TRBV7-2 with TRBJ2-3, with 11 nucleotides matching TRBD2. Losses at the gene ends were 5 bases for V and 9 bases for J; bases not matched to a gene: 10. Germline assignment: CDR1 SGHTA and CDR2 FQGNSA. This CDR3 spans 15 amino acids. In nucleotides, the CDR3 is TGTGCCAGCAGCCCCCCTAGCGGGGGGAGTAGGACGCAGTATTTT. Protein sequence: CASSPPSGGSRTQYF.

This clonotype is classed as medium-sized. The V and J genes are TRBV10-3 and TRBJ2-7; the D gene is possibly TRBD2 (6 bases). Trimming cost V 2 bases and J 4 bases, with 6 bases left between them. CDR3 length: 12 residues. Germline V gene data show CDR1 as ENHRY and CDR2 as SYGVKD. The CDR3 protein is CAISEGGYEQYF. CDR3 nucleotides: TGTGCCATCAGTGAGGGGGGGTACGAGCAGTACTTC.

Concerning this clonotype itself: A much larger clone is a single base away; this may be a read error. The conserved final phenylalanine or tryptophan is absent from the CDR3, which likely points to a read error. This chain links TRBV27 with TRBJ1-5; D is uncertain. Trimming removed 5 bases from V and 7 bases from J, with 12 bases in between. The CDR3 contains 13 residues. Germline loops: CDR1 MNHEY, CDR2 SMNVEV (reference sequence). Written as DNA, the CDR3 is TGTGCCAGCAGTCCCACGAGGTCGCAGCCCCAGCATATT. It codes for CASSPTRSQPQHI.

This clonotype has at least ten counts. The chain combines TRBV7-2 with TRBJ2-2; a possible D gene is TRBD1 (5 bases). V gave up 3 bases and J gave up 4 bases, with 12 bases separating them. Germline V lookup: CDR1 SGHTA, CDR2 FQGNSA. The CDR3 contains 15 residues. The CDR3 DNA reads TGTGCCAGCAGCTTTAGGGGCGCAATCACCGGGGAGCTGTTTTTT. Translation gives CASSFRGAITGELFF.

This clonotype has ten or more counts. This chain joins TRBV7-2 and TRBJ2-7; D is uncertain. With 1 base removed from V and 1 base from J, the gap between germline ends came to 8 bases. The CDR3 is 14 residues long. Germline CDR1 and CDR2: SGHTA and FQGNSA. This chain's CDR3 is CASSLEVGSYEQYF. CDR3 nucleotide sequence: TGTGCCAGCAGCTTAGAGGTGGGGTCCTACGAGCAGTACTTC.

Many counts were recorded for this clonotype. The chain combines TRBV10-2 with TRBJ2-5; D possibly uses TRBD1 or TRBD2 (5 bases each). The germline CDR1 and CDR2 sequences are WSHSY and SAAADI. The ends were cut back, 5 bases at V and 5 bases at J, with 15 bases in the middle. This CDR3 has 14 residues. The CDR3 loop is CASSQAPWGETQYF. DNA of the CDR3: TGCGCCAGCAGTCAGGCGCCATGGGGGGAGACCCAGTACTTC.

V and J are TRBV20-1 and TRBJ2-1; TRBD1 agrees at 7 bases. The ends lost 4 bases at V and 7 bases at J; junction bases unmatched: 16. The germline gives CDR1 DFQATT, CDR2 SNEGSKA (reference sequence). CDR3 size: 16 residues. CDR3 sequence (DNA): TGCAGTGCTATCCCGACAGGGAAGAGGGTAGGGAATGAGCAGTTCTTC. Amino acid sequence: CSAIPTGKRVGNEQFF.

There are many counts of this clonotype. The J gene is TRBJ2-2, the V gene TRBV12-3 or TRBV12-4, with D tentatively TRBD2 (6 bases). Trimming stripped 5 bases from V and 4 bases from J, with 8 bases between. The CDR3 covers 13 residues. The CDR3 DNA sequence: TGTGCCAGCAGTGGGGACTCCACCGGGGAGCTGTTTTTT. It is translated as CASSGDSTGELFF.

This clonotype has a count of ten or more. The V gene is TRBV11-2, the J gene TRBJ2-5; TRBD2 matches at 10 bases. In germline, CDR1 is SGHAT, CDR2 FQNNGV. V was clipped by 4 bases and J by 4 bases; unmatched bases: 3. This CDR3 has 14 amino acids. The CDR3 DNA is TGTGCCAGCAGCTCCTTAGCGGGGGGAGAGACCCAGTACTTC. It codes for CASSSLAGGETQYF.

Judged by abundance, this clonotype is medium-sized (0.01 to 0.1%). CDR3 coding DNA: TGCAGTGCTAGTAATAGGCTGGGAAGGGGCACTGAAGCTTTCTTT. It is translated as CSASNRLGRGTEAFF. The chain carries TRBV20-1 and TRBJ1-1; TRBD1 might be the D (5 bases). CDR1 and CDR2 from the germline V gene are DFQATT and SNEGSKA (reference sequence). The CDR3 is made up of 15 amino acids. The germline V and J ends were trimmed by 3 bases and 4 bases, with 18 bases remaining between them.

This clonotype was recorded at least ten times. The gene calls are TRBV7-2 and TRBJ2-1, with D hard to call. This CDR3 has 16 residues. V was clipped by 7 bases and J by 3 bases, with 19 bases between them. The V gene's germline CDR1 is SGHTA and CDR2 FQGNSA. The CDR3 here is CASTPWSLQYYNEQFF. CDR3 bases: TGTGCCAGCACCCCATGGTCTCTACAGTACTACAATGAGCAGTTCTTC. Complete variable domain (other parts from reference TRBV7-2 and TRBJ2-1): GAGVSQSPSNKVTEKGKDVELRCDPISGHTALYWYRQSLGQGLEFLIYFQGNSAPDKSGLPSDRFSAERTGGSVSTLTIQRTQQEDSAVYLCASTPWSLQYYNEQFFGPGTRLTVL.

The V call is TRBV2, the J call TRBJ1-1; D gene uncertain. Germline lookup yields CDR1 SNHLY and CDR2 FYNNEI. The V end lost 2 bases, the J end lost 1 base, and 8 bases lay between the germline ends. CDR3 length: 14 residues. The chain's CDR3 is CASSENSRNTEAFF. CDR3 bases: TGTGCCAGCAGTGAAAACAGTAGGAACACTGAAGCTTTCTTT. Looking up the rest from reference TRBV2 and TRBJ1-1 gives the full variable domain: EPEVTQTPSHQVTQMGQEVILRCVPISNHLYFYWYRQILGQKVEFLVSFYNNEISEKSEIFDDQFSVERPDGSNFTLKIRSTKLEDSAMYFCASSENSRNTEAFFGQGTRLTVV.

This clonotype is classed as medium-sized. This chain joins TRBV5-1 and TRBJ1-4; possibly TRBD1 for D (5 bases). Trimming took off 4 bases at V and 0 bases at J, with 7 bases between the two ends. The CDR3 is 14 residues long. Germline-derived CDR1 and CDR2 are SGHRS and YFSETQ. The CDR3 protein is CASSAGPTNEKLFF. For the CDR3, the DNA is TGCGCCAGCAGCGCGGGACCAACTAATGAAAAACTGTTTTTT. The entire variable domain, with the rest obtained from reference TRBV5-1 and TRBJ1-4, is as follows: KAGVTQTPRYLIKTRGQQVTLSCSPISGHRSVSWYQQTPGQGLQFLFEYFSETQRNKGNFPGRFSGRQFSNSRSEMNVSTLELGDSALYLCASSAGPTNEKLFFGSGTQLSVL.

This clonotype was seen repeatedly, ten times or more. This chain connects TRBV20-1 to TRBJ2-1; 8 bases line up with TRBD2. The CDR3 sequence is 15 residues long. V trimming: 7 bases; J trimming: 4 bases; junction bases outside the gene matches: 12. Germline assignment: CDR1 DFQATT and CDR2 SNEGSKA (reference sequence). Here the CDR3 DNA reads TGCAGTGTAAAAGGCGGCGGGGGGAGGTACAATGAGCAGTTCTTC. This codes for CSVKGGGGRYNEQFF.

In this sample, this clonotype turned up many times. V usage is TRBV7-8 and J usage is TRBJ2-1; the D gene is possibly TRBD1 (6 bases). From germline, CDR1 is SGHVS and CDR2 FQNEAQ. This CDR3 has 15 residues. With 0 bases removed from V and 2 bases from J, the gap between germline ends came to 8 bases. CDR3 amino acids: CASSLAQGTYNEQFF. DNA of the CDR3: TGTGCCAGCAGCTTAGCGCAGGGGACCTACAATGAGCAGTTCTTC. The full variable domain, completed using reference TRBV7-8 and TRBJ2-1, is GAGVSQSPRYKVAKRGQDVALRCDPISGHVSLFWYQQALGQGPEFLTYFQNEAQLDKSGLPSDRFFAERPEGSVSTLKIQRTQQEDSAVYLCASSLAQGTYNEQFFGPGTRLTVL.

In this sample, this clonotype turned up a few times. The V gene is TRBV7-9, the J gene TRBJ1-2; 8 nucleotides agree with TRBD1. Germline values: CDR1 SEHNR, CDR2 FQNEAQ (reference sequence). The J segment lost 4 bases and the V segment lost 5 bases, leaving 9 bases of the junction unmatched. CDR3 length: 15 amino acids. CDR3 sequence reads: CASSREDREVYGYTF. CDR3 DNA sequence: TGTGCCAGCAGCAGGGAGGACAGGGAGGTCTATGGCTACACCTTC.